These T cell receptor beta chains were read from a single sample in a study of T cell responses to AZD1222 COVID-19 vaccine. This table comes from immunoSEQ multiplex PCR, and its TCRdb copy is limited to in-frame clones, with some not included. The sample shows roughly 100,000 clones, 91% of them seen only once. Specimen: peripheral blood, collected on day 0 of AZD1222 vaccination. These TCRs come from an adult in good health. Both conserved end residues are part of each CDR3. D genes are given only for firm matches. Clone size, where shown, is once, few, many, or a class for clones that have expanded.

CASSLWTGNTEAFF TGTGCCAGCAGCCTATGGACGGGGAACACTGAAGCTTTCTTT . TRBJ1-1 TRBV7-9 .
CASSPKGGNEQYF TGTGCCAGCAGCCCGAAGGGGGGGAACGAGCAGTACTTC . TRBJ2-7 TRBV12-3/TRBV12-4 .
CASSLAGGALNEQFF TGTGCCAGCAGCTTAGCGGGAGGCGCCCTAAACGAGCAGTTCTTC . TRBJ2-1 TRBV28 TRBD2
CASSERGGQWNTGELFF TGTGCCAGCAGTGAAAGGGGGGGACAGTGGAACACCGGGGAGCTGTTTTTT few TRBJ2-2 TRBV6-1 .
CASSLTQAGYNSPLHF TGTGCCAGCAGTTTAACCCAGGCAGGGTATAATTCACCCCTCCACTTT once TRBJ1-6 TRBV27 .
CASSLSPSYEQYF TGTGCCAGCAGCTTATCCCCTTCCTACGAGCAGTACTTC once TRBJ2-7 TRBV7-2 .
CASMRRTGVGGELFF TGTGCCAGTATGAGGAGGACAGGGGTAGGCGGGGAGCTGTTTTTT . TRBJ2-2 TRBV27 TRBD1
CAISESIWDREFSGYTF TGTGCCATCAGTGAGTCGATATGGGACAGGGAGTTTAGTGGCTACACCTTC few TRBJ1-2 TRBV10-3 TRBD1
CATRGTGGHNEQFF TGCGCCACCAGAGGGACAGGGGGCCACAATGAGCAGTTCTTC . TRBJ2-1 TRBV5-1 TRBD1
CASSDEGGEKLFF TGTGCCAGCAGTGACGAGGGCGGTGAAAAACTGTTTTTT . TRBJ1-4 TRBV2 .
CASSPYQNTIYF TGTGCCAGCAGCCCATATCAAAACACCATATATTTT . TRBJ1-3 TRBV7-8 .
CASSLHGIESDTQYF TGCGCCAGCAGCTTACACGGGATCGAATCAGATACGCAGTATTTT . TRBJ2-3 TRBV5-1 .
CASSLLNSGNTIYF TGTGCCAGCAGCTTGCTAAACTCTGGAAACACCATATATTTT . TRBJ1-3 TRBV11-2 .
CASSFGRINYGYTF TGCGCCAGCAGCTTTGGACGGATTAACTATGGCTACACCTTC . TRBJ1-2 TRBV5-1 .
CASSELPLDTEAFF TGTGCCAGCAGTGAACTACCTCTCGACACTGAAGCTTTCTTT once TRBJ1-1 TRBV2 .
CATMGQGYEQYF TGTGCCACCATGGGACAGGGCTACGAGCAGTACTTC . TRBJ2-7 TRBV6-5 TRBD1
CASRAIMNYGYTF TGTGCCAGTAGAGCGATTATGAACTATGGCTACACCTTC once TRBJ1-2 TRBV19 .
CASSDQNTEAFF TGTGCCAGCAGCGATCAAAACACTGAAGCTTTCTTT . TRBJ1-1 TRBV7-9 .
CASGQGFGQPQHF TGTGCCAGCGGACAGGGATTCGGACAGCCCCAGCATTTT . TRBJ1-5 TRBV3-1/TRBV3-2 TRBD1
CASRGRGMGNTIYF TGTGCCAGCCGCGGGCGGGGTATGGGAAACACCATATATTTT . TRBJ1-3 TRBV27 .
CASTDMQAGYGYTF TGTGCCAGCACCGATATGCAGGCCGGCTATGGCTACACCTTC . TRBJ1-2 TRBV13 .
CASSQGEGTTSTYF TGCGCCAGCAGCCAAGGTGAAGGGACAACGAGCACGTACTTC . TRBJ2-7 TRBV4-1 .
CASSPSSLKTHEQYF TGTGCCAGCTCACCGTCTAGCCTAAAGACCCACGAGCAGTACTTC . TRBJ2-7 TRBV18 .
CASSRDRENEKLFF TGTGCCAGCAGCCGGGACAGGGAGAATGAAAAACTGTTTTTT . TRBJ1-4 TRBV7-6 TRBD1
CASSARTSGDQPQHF TGTGCCAGCAGTGCCCGGACGTCGGGGGATCAGCCCCAGCATTTT . TRBJ1-5 TRBV28 .
CAWRGLRWTDTEAFF TGTGCCTGGAGGGGGTTGAGGTGGACGGACACTGAAGCTTTCTTT . TRBJ1-1 TRBV30 .
CASSFGRELMNTEAFF TGTGCCAGCAGTTTCGGACGGGAACTCATGAACACTGAAGCTTTCTTT once TRBJ1-1 TRBV6-5 .
CASSFMLPSGRSGGELFF TGTGCCAGCAGTTTTATGCTCCCTAGCGGGAGGTCGGGCGGGGAGCTGTTTTTT . TRBJ2-2 TRBV27 TRBD2
CASSSGQGRQNEQFF TGTGCCAGCAGCTCCGGACAGGGGAGGCAGAATGAGCAGTTCTTC . TRBJ2-1 TRBV7-2 TRBD1
CASSLSIPGEQYF TGTGCCAGCAGCTTGAGTATTCCCGGCGAGCAGTACTTC . TRBJ2-7 TRBV11-2 .
CASKGPAGGGTGELFF TGTGCCAGTAAGGGGCCAGCCGGGGGGGGCACCGGGGAGCTGTTTTTT . TRBJ2-2 TRBV19 TRBD2
CASSIARDQPQHF TGTGCCAGTAGTATAGCCAGGGATCAGCCCCAGCATTTT . TRBJ1-5 TRBV19 .
CASSQERGQPQHF TGTGCCAGCAGCCAAGAAAGGGGTCAGCCCCAGCATTTT . TRBJ1-5 TRBV3-1/TRBV3-2 .
CASSEYWEAGELFF TGCGCCAGCAGCGAATACTGGGAGGCCGGGGAGCTGTTTTTT . TRBJ2-2 TRBV5-1 .
CASSQSRQGYTDTQYF TGCGCCAGCAGTCAATCGAGACAGGGGTACACAGATACGCAGTATTTT . TRBJ2-3 TRBV23-1 TRBD1
CASSLAYRVLKTEAFF TGTGCCAGCAGCTTAGCCTACAGGGTGCTGAAAACTGAAGCTTTCTTT . TRBJ1-1 TRBV7-2 .
CASSVATVKTDTQYF TGTGCCAGCAGCGTAGCCACGGTTAAGACAGATACGCAGTATTTT . TRBJ2-3 TRBV9 .
CASSFWRAGYTF TGTGCCAGCAGTTTCTGGAGGGCTGGCTACACCTTC once TRBJ1-2 TRBV28 .
CASSFGEAGVTDTQYF TGTGCCAGCAGCTTCGGGGAGGCGGGAGTCACAGATACGCAGTATTTT . TRBJ2-3 TRBV11-3 TRBD2
CASSGTTNPYEQYF TGTGCCAGTAGCGGGACAACGAATCCCTACGAGCAGTACTTC . TRBJ2-7 TRBV19 .
CASSQVMANSPLHF TGTGCCAGCAGCCAAGTGATGGCGAATTCACCCCTCCACTTT once TRBJ1-6 TRBV3-1/TRBV3-2 .
CASSDLRQNEKLFF TGTGCCAGCAGTGATCTCCGGCAAAATGAAAAACTGTTTTTT few TRBJ1-4 TRBV2 .
CASSKWRVGIGPQHF TGTGCCAGCAGCAAATGGAGGGTGGGCATCGGGCCCCAGCATTTT once TRBJ1-5 TRBV21-1 .
CASSLSKAGGAGEQFF TGTGCCAGCAGCTTAAGTAAGGCAGGGGGCGCGGGTGAGCAGTTCTTC . TRBJ2-1 TRBV7-7 TRBD1
CASSTTTGGYSYEQYF TGTGCCAGTAGTACAACCACAGGGGGCTACTCCTACGAGCAGTACTTC . TRBJ2-7 TRBV19 TRBD1
CASSDPRGLQPQHF TGTGCCAGCAGTGACCCCAGGGGGCTTCAGCCCCAGCATTTT . TRBJ1-5 TRBV6-4 TRBD1
CASSGTRLTDTQYF TGTGCCAGCAGTGGGACTCGTCTAACAGATACGCAGTATTTT . TRBJ2-3 TRBV2 .
CAWSRGLGTNEQFF TGTGCCTGGTCTCGAGGACTAGGCACCAATGAGCAGTTCTTC . TRBJ2-1 TRBV30 TRBD2
CATGTGVSDEQFF TGCGCCACCGGGACAGGGGTCAGCGATGAGCAGTTCTTC . TRBJ2-1 TRBV5-1 TRBD1
CATSSDGSATYEQYF TGTGCCACCAGCTCTGACGGGAGCGCCACCTACGAGCAGTACTTC . TRBJ2-7 TRBV15 .
CASSPQIRTGGFGYTF TGTGCCAGCAGCCCGCAAATAAGGACAGGGGGCTTTGGCTACACCTTC once TRBJ1-2 TRBV28 TRBD1
CASSLVHGGYEQYF TGTGCCAGCAGCTTGGTCCACGGCGGCTACGAGCAGTACTTC . TRBJ2-7 TRBV7-8 .
CASSQGVVVSEAFF TGTGCCAGCAGCCAAGGGGTTGTAGTTTCTGAAGCTTTCTTT few TRBJ1-1 TRBV3-1/TRBV3-2 .